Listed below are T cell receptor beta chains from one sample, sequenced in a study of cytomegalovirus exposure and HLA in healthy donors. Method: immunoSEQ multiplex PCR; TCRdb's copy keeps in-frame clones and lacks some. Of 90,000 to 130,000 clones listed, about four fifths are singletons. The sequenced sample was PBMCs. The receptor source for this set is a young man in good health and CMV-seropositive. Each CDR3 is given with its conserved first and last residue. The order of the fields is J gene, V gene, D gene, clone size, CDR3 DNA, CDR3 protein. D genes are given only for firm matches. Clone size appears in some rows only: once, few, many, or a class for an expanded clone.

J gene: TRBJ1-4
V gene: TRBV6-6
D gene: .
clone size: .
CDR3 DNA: TGTGCCAGTAGCCAGGGGACCGAAGCAACTAATGAAAAACTGTTTTTT
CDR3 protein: CASSQGTEATNEKLFF

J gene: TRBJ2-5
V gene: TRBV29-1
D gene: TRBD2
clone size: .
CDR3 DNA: TGCAGCGTTGGATCCGGGACTAGCTATGAAGAGACCCAGTACTTC
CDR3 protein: CSVGSGTSYEETQYF

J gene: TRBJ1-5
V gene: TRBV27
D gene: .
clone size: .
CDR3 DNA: TGTGCCAGCAGTACAGGTCCTGCTCAGCCCCAGCATTTT
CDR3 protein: CASSTGPAQPQHF

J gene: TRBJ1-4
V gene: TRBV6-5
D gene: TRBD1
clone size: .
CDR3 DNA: TGTGCCAGCAGTTCCTGGGGGACAGCGAATGAAAAACTGTTTTTT
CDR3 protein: CASSSWGTANEKLFF

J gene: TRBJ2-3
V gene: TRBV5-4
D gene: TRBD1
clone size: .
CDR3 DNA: TGTGCCAGCAGCCGACGGACAGGGAGCACAGATACGCAGTATTTT
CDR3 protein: CASSRRTGSTDTQYF

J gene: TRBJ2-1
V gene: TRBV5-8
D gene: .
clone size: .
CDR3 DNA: TGTGCCAGCAGCCACCCGACTGAAATGAAAAGCTCCTACAATGAGCAGTTCTTC
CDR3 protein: CASSHPTEMKSSYNEQFF

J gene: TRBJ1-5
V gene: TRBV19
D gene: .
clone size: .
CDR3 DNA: TGTGCCAGTAGTCGGGGGGCGCCTGGGAATCAGCCCCAGCATTTT
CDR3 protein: CASSRGAPGNQPQHF

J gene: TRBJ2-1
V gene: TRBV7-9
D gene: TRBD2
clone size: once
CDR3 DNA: TGTGCCAGCAGCTTACCTAGCGGGAGGGGCAATGAGCAGTTCTTC
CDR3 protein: CASSLPSGRGNEQFF

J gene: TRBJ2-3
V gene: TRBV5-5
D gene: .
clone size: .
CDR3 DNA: TGTGCCAGCAGCCTCCAGGGGGATACGCAGTATTTT
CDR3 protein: CASSLQGDTQYF

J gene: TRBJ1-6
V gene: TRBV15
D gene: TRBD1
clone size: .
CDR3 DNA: TGTGCCACCAGCAGAGATAGACAGGGAGGCACACCCCTCCACTTT
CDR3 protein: CATSRDRQGGTPLHF

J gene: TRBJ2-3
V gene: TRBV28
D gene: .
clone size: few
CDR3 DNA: TGTGCCAGCCAGACAACCACAGATACGCAGTATTTT
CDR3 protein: CASQTTTDTQYF

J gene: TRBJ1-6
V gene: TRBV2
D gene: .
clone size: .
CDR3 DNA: TGTGCCAGACAGGGCGAGAATAATTCACCCCTCCACTTT
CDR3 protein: CARQGENNSPLHF

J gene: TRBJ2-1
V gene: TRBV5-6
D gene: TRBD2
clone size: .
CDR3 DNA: TGTGCCAGCAGAGGAAAGCGGGGGCGTAATGAGCAGTTCTTC
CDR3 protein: CASRGKRGRNEQFF

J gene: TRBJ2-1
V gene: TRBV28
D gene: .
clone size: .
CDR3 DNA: TGTGCCAGCAGTACTTACAATGAGCAGTTCTTC
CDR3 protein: CASSTYNEQFF

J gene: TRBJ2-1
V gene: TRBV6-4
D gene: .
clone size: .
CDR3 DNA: TGTGCCAGCAGTGACTCGGGGGGGCACAATGAGCAGTTCTTC
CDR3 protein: CASSDSGGHNEQFF

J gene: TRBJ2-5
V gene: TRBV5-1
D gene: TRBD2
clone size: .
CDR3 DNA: TGCGCCAGCAGGGGACTAGCGGGGGGGCAAGAGACCCAGTACTTC
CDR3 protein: CASRGLAGGQETQYF

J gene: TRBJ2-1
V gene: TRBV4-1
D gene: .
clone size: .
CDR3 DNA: TGCGCCAGCAGCCAATGGGCTGACCTGAGCTCCTACAATGAGCAGTTCTTC
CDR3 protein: CASSQWADLSSYNEQFF

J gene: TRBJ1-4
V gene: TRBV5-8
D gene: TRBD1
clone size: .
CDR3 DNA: TGTGCCAGCAGTATTACAGGGGTTGAAAAACTGTTTTTT
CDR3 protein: CASSITGVEKLFF

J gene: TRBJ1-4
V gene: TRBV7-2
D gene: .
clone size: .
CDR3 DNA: TGTGCCAGCAGTCCCGAGGTTTCAACTAATGAAAAACTGTTTTTT
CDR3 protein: CASSPEVSTNEKLFF

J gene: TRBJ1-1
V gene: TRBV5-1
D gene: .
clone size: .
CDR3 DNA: TGCGCCAGCAGCATCCGGACAGCAAGCGAAGCTTTCTTT
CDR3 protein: CASSIRTASEAFF

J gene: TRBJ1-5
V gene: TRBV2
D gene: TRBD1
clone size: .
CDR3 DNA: TGTGCCAGCAAGATGGAGGGGGCGTACCAGCCCCAGCATTTT
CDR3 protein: CASKMEGAYQPQHF

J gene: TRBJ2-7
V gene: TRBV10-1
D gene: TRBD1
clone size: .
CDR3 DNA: TGCGCCAGCAGCGGGGACAGGGACTCTGACGAGCAGTACTTC
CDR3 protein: CASSGDRDSDEQYF

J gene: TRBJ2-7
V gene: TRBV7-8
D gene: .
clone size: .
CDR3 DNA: TGTGCCAGCAGCTTAGCAGAGTCCTACGAGCAGTACTTC
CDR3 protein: CASSLAESYEQYF

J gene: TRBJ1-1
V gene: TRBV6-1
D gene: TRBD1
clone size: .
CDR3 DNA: TGTGCCAGCACTAGACAGGGGGCTACTGAAGCTTTCTTT
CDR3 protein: CASTRQGATEAFF

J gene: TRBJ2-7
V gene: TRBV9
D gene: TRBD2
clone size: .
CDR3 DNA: TGTGCCAGCAGCGTAAGCGGGGGTCGCTACGAGCAGTACTTC
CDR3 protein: CASSVSGGRYEQYF

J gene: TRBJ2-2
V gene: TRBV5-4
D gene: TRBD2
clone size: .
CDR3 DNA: TGTGCCAGCAGCGAAAGACTAGCCGTCGGGGAGCTGTTTTTT
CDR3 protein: CASSERLAVGELFF

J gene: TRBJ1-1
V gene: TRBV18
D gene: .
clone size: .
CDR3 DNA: TGTGCCAGCTCACCACGGCCGGACAGAACTGAAGCTTTCTTT
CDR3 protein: CASSPRPDRTEAFF

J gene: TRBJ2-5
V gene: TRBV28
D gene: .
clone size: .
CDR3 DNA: TGTGCCAGCAGTGCCCGCGCACACAGGGCCCCCCAAGAGACCCAGTACTTC
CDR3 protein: CASSARAHRAPQETQYF

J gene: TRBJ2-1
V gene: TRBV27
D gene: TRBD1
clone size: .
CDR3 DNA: TGTGCCAGCAGTACCTCAGGGACAGACAATGAGCAGTTCTTC
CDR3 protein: CASSTSGTDNEQFF

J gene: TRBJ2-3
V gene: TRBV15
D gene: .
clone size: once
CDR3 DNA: TGTGCCACCAGCAGAGATCGGTTAGCAGCTAGCACAGATACGCAGTATTTT
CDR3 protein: CATSRDRLAASTDTQYF

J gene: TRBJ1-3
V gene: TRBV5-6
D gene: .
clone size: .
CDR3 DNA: TGTGCCAGCAGAGAACAGGGCTCTGGAAACACCATATATTTT
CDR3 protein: CASREQGSGNTIYF

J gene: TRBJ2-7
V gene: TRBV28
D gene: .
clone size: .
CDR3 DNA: TGTGCCAGCCGGCGGGCAGGGGTCTCCTACGAGCAGTACTTC
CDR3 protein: CASRRAGVSYEQYF

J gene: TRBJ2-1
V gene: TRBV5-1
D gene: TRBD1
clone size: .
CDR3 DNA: TGCGCCAGCAGCCTCGGGACAGGGTACAATGAGCAGTTCTTC
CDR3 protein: CASSLGTGYNEQFF

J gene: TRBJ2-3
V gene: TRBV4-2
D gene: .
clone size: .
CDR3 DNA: TGTGCCAGCAGCCAAGACAGAACAGATACGCAGTATTTT
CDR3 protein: CASSQDRTDTQYF

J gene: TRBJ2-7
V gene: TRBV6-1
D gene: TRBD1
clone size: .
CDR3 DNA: TGTGCCAGCAGTGAACTTCCGGGACAGGTCGAATTC
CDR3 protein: CASSELPGQVEF

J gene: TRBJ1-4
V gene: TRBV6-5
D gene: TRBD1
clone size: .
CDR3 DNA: TGTGCCAGCAGACGGACAGGGGCCGCTAATGAAAAACTGTTTTTT
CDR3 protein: CASRRTGAANEKLFF

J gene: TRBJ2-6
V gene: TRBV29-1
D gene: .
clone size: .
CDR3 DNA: TGCAGCGTTGGACGGGGGACGTCTGGGGCCAACGTCCTGACTTTC
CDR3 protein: CSVGRGTSGANVLTF

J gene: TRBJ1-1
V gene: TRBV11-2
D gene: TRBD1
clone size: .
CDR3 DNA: TGTGCCAGCAGCCCCCTCCGGGACAGGGATCGAGCTTTCTTT
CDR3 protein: CASSPLRDRDRAFF

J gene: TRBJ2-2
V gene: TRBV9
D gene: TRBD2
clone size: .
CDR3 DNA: TGTGCCAGCAGCGTAACCCGGCGGGGGGCGGACACCGGGGAGCTGTTTTTT
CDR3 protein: CASSVTRRGADTGELFF

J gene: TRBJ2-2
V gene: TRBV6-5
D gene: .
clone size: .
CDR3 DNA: TGTGCCAGCAGTGGACCAGGGAGGGAGCTGTTTTTT
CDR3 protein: CASSGPGRELFF